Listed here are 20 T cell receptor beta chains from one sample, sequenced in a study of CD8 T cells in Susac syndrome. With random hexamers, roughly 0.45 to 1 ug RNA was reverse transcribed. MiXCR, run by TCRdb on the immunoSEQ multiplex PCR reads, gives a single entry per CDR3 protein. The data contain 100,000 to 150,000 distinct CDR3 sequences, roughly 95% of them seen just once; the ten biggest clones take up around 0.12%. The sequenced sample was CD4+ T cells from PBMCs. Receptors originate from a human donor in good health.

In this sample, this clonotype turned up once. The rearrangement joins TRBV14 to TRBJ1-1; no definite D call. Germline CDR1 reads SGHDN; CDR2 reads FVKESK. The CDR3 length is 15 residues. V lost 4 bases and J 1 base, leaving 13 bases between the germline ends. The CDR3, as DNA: TGTGCCAGCAGCCCCCCCGGATCCGGGAACACTGAAGCTTTCTTT. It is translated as CASSPPGSGNTEAFF.

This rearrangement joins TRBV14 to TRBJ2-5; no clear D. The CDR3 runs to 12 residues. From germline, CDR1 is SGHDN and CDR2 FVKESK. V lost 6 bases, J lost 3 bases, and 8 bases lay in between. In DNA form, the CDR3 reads TGTGCCAGCAGGGGTCCCAAAGAGACCCAGTACTTC. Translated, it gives CASRGPKETQYF. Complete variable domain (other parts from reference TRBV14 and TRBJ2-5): EAGVTQFPSHSVIEKGQTVTLRCDPISGHDNLYWYRRVMGKEIKFLLHFVKESKQDESGMPNNRFLAERTGGTYSTLKVQPAELEDSGVYFCASRGPKETQYFGPGTRLLVL.

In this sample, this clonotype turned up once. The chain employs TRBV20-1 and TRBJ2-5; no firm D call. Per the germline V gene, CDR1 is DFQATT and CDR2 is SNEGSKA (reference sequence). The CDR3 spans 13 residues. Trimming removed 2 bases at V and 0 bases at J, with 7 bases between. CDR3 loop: CSARFGNQETQYF. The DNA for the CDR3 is TGCAGTGCTAGATTTGGAAACCAAGAGACCCAGTACTTC.

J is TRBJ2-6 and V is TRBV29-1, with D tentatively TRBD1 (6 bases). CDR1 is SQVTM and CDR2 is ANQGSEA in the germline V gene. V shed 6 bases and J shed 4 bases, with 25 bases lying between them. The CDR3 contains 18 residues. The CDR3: CSVSPLTGSGPGANVLTF. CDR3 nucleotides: TGCAGCGTCTCCCCCTTGACAGGTTCGGGTCCGGGGGCCAACGTCCTGACTTTC.

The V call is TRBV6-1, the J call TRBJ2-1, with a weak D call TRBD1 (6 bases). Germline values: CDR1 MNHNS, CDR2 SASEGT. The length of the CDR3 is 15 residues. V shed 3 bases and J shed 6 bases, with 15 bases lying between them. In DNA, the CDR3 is TGTGCCAGCAGTGATCGGGTGGCAGGGGTCAATGAGCAGTTCTTC. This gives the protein CASSDRVAGVNEQFF.

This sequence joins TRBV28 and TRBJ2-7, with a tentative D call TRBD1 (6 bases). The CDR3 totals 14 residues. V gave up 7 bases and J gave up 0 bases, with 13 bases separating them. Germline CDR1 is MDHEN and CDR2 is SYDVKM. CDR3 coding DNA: TGTGCCAGCACCTCGACAGGCAGCTCCTACGAGCAGTACTTC. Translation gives CASTSTGSSYEQYF.

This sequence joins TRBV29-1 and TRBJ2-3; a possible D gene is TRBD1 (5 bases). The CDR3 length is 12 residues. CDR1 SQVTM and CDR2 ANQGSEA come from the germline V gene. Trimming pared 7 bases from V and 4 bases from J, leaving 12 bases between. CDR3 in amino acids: CSASTDSDTQYF. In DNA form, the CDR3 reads TGCAGCGCATCGACAGATTCAGATACGCAGTATTTT.

CDR3 residues: CASSLRGVLGRPQHF. The CDR3 bases are TGTGCCAGCAGTTTAAGGGGGGTCTTGGGGAGGCCCCAGCATTTT. The J gene is TRBJ1-5, the V gene TRBV12-3 or TRBV12-4; D is possibly TRBD1 (6 bases). Trimming left V 2 bases short and J 9 bases short, with 17 bases between. This CDR3 region has 15 residues.

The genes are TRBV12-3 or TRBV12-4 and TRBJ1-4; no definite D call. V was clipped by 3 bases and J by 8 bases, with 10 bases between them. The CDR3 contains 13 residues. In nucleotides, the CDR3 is TGTGCCAGCAGTTTCACAGCCAGCGAAAAACTGTTTTTT. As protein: CASSFTASEKLFF.

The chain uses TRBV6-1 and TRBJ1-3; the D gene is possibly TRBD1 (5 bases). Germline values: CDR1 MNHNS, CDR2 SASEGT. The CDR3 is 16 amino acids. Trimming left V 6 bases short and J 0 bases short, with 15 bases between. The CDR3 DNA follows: TGTGCCAGCAGCCGTCACGACAGAGCCTCTGGAAACACCATATATTTT. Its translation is CASSRHDRASGNTIYF.

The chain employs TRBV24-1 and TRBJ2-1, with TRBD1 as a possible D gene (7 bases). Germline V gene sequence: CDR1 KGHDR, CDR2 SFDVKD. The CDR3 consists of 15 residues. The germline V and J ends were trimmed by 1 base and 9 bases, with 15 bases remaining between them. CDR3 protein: CATSDFSAGGGEQFF. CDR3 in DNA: TGTGCCACCAGTGATTTCTCGGCAGGGGGAGGTGAGCAGTTCTTC.

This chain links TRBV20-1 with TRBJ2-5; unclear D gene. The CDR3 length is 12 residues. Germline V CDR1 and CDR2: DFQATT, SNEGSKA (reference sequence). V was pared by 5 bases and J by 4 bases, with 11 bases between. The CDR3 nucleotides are TGCAGTGCTCGAGCTAGTTTAGAGACCCAGTACTTC. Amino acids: CSARASLETQYF.

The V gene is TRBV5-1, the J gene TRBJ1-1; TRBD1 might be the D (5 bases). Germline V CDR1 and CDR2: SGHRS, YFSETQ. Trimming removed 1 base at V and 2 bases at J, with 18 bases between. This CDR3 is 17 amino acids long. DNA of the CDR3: TGCGCCAGCAGCTTGCAAGGGGCGGGGATGGCCAACACTGAAGCTTTCTTT. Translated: CASSLQGAGMANTEAFF.

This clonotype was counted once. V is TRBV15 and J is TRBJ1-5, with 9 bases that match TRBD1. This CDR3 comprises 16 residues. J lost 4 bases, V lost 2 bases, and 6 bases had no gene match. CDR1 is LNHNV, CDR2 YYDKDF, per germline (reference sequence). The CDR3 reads CATSRTPGQGNQPQHF. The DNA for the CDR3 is TGTGCCACCAGCAGAACCCCGGGACAGGGAAATCAGCCCCAGCATTTT. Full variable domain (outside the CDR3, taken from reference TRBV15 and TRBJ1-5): DAMVIQNPRYQVTQFGKPVTLSCSQTLNHNVMYWYQQKSSQAPKLLFHYYDKDFNNEADTPDNFQSRRPNTSFCFLDIRSPGLGDTAMYLCATSRTPGQGNQPQHFGDGTRLSIL.

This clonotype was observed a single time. In nucleotides, the CDR3 is TGCGCCAGCAGCCAAGGCAATCAGGGGGTGTACAATGAGCAGTTCTTC. It codes for CASSQGNQGVYNEQFF. This sequence joins TRBV4-1 and TRBJ2-1; 7 positions match TRBD1. The trim removed 1 base at V and 4 bases at J, leaving 7 bases unmatched. The CDR3 spans 16 residues. The germline gives CDR1 MGHRA, CDR2 YSYEKL.

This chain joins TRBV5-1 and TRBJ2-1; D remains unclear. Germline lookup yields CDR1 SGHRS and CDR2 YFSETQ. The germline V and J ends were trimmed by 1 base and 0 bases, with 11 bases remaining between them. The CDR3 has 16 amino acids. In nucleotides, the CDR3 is TGCGCCAGCAGCTTGTTTTTAGGGATCTCCTACAATGAGCAGTTCTTC. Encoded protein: CASSLFLGISYNEQFF.

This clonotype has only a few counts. The CDR3 DNA follows: TGCAGCGTTTCCGCCCTCAATGAGCAGTTCTTC. Its translation: CSVSALNEQFF. This chain connects TRBV29-1 to TRBJ2-1; no clear D gene. The CDR3 runs to 11 residues. Trimming left V 5 bases short and J 6 bases short, with 8 bases between. In germline, CDR1 is SQVTM, CDR2 ANQGSEA.

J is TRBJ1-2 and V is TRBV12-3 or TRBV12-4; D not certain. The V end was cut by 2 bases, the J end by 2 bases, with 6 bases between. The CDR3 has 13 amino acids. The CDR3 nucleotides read TGTGCCAGCAGTTTAAACGCAAACTATGGCTACACCTTC. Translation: CASSLNANYGYTF.

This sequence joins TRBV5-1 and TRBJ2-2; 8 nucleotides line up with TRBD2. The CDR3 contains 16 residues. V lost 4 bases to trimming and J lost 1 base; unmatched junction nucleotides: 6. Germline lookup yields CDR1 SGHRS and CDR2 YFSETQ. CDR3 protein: CASSKVLAENTGELFF. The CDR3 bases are TGCGCCAGCAGCAAGGTACTAGCGGAGAACACCGGGGAGCTGTTTTTT. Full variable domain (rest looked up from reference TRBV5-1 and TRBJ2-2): KAGVTQTPRYLIKTRGQQVTLSCSPISGHRSVSWYQQTPGQGLQFLFEYFSETQRNKGNFPGRFSGRQFSNSRSEMNVSTLELGDSALYLCASSKVLAENTGELFFGEGSRLTVL.

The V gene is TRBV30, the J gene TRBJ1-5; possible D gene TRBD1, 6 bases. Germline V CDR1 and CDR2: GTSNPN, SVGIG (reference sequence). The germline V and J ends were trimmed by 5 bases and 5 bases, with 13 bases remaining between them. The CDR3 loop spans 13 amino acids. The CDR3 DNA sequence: TGTGCCTGGGCCCCACAGGGAGATCAGCCCCAGCATTTT. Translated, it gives CAWAPQGDQPQHF.